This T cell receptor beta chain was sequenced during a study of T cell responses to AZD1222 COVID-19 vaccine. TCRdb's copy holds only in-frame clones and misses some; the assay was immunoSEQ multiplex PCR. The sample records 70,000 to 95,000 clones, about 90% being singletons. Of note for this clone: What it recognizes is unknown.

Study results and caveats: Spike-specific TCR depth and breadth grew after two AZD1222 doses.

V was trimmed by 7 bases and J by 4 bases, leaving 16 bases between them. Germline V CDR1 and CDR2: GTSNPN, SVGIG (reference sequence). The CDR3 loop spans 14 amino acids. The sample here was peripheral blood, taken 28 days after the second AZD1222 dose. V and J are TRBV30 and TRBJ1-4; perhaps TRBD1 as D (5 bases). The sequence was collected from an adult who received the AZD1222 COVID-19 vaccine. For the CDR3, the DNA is TGTGCCTATGAGAAGGGGAATCGTAATGAAAAACTGTTTTTT. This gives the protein CAYEKGNRNEKLFF.